A single sample gave rise to the 23 T cell receptor beta chains below, sequenced in a study of T-cell reconstitution after alpha-beta-depleted transplantation in children. Preparation of the TCRbeta library used unique molecular identifiers. From the PCR reads, TCRdb called clonotypes with MiXCR, one entry per CDR3 protein. Altogether 480,000 or so distinct CDR3 sequences are present, 8% to 11% being singletons, with the ten largest covering just over 2%. The starting material was PBMCs, obtained before TCRalphabeta/CD19-depleted stem cell transplant. These receptors were taken from a child aged 2 to 15 with inherited bone marrow failure, due to receive a stem cell transplant.

This clonotype appeared many times. The J gene is TRBJ1-4, the V gene TRBV5-1, with a tentative D call TRBD1 (6 bases). Germline values: CDR1 SGHRS, CDR2 YFSETQ. V was pared by 2 bases and J by 4 bases, with 12 bases between. The CDR3 contains 15 residues. The CDR3 protein is CASSLSGTSNEKLFF. In DNA, the CDR3 is TGCGCCAGCAGCTTATCCGGGACAAGTAATGAAAAACTGTTTTTT.

This clonotype was counted many times. J is TRBJ2-7 and V is TRBV20-1; a weak D match, TRBD1 (5 bases). The CDR3 is made up of 17 amino acids. The germline CDR1 and CDR2 sequences are DFQATT and SNEGSKA (reference sequence). The V gene lost 0 bases and the J gene lost 1 base, with 19 bases spanning the gap. The CDR3 nucleotides read TGCAGTGCTAGAGATATCGAGTCGACAGCAGCTTCCTACGAGCAGTACTTC. As protein: CSARDIESTAASYEQYF.

This clonotype appeared many times. This chain joins TRBV6-5 and TRBJ1-1, with D hard to call. CDR3 length equals 14 residues. Germline loops: CDR1 MNHEY, CDR2 SVGAGI. Between the trimmed V and J ends, which lost 0 bases and 7 bases, there was a span of 12 bases. The CDR3 here is CASSYSGPYIEAFF. Written as DNA, the CDR3 is TGTGCCAGCAGTTACTCTGGACCCTACATTGAAGCTTTCTTT.

In its sample, this clonotype was seen many times. The chain is built from TRBV29-1 and TRBJ2-3; 11 nucleotides align to TRBD2. Losses at the gene ends were 4 bases for V and 4 bases for J; bases not matched to a gene: 7. Per the germline V gene, CDR1 is SQVTM and CDR2 is ANQGSEA. The CDR3 totals 15 residues. The CDR3 sequence is CSVGRRLAGPDTQYF. Here the CDR3 DNA reads TGCAGCGTTGGACGGAGACTAGCGGGACCAGATACGCAGTATTTT.

This clonotype was observed at least ten times. V is TRBV27 and J is TRBJ2-7; 8 bases map to TRBD1. Germline-derived CDR1 and CDR2 are MNHEY and SMNVEV (reference sequence). This CDR3 is 15 amino acids long. Germline trimming cut 5 bases from V and 2 bases from J; bases unmatched to any gene: 8. The CDR3 region has the DNA TGTGCCAGCAGTCCCCTGACAGGGGTGCCCTACGAGCAGTACTTC. It yields the protein CASSPLTGVPYEQYF.

At least ten counts were recorded for this clonotype. The rearrangement joins TRBV29-1 to TRBJ2-4, with 8 positions matching TRBD2. The CDR3 loop spans 12 amino acids. From germline, CDR1 is SQVTM and CDR2 ANQGSEA. The ends lost 4 bases at V and 6 bases at J; junction bases unmatched: 2. The CDR3 is CSVVAGGNIQYF. CDR3 coding DNA: TGCAGCGTTGTCGCGGGGGGAAACATTCAGTACTTC.

This clonotype was seen a handful of times. This chain joins TRBV4-1 and TRBJ2-1; D possibly corresponds to TRBD2 (6 bases). The CDR3 covers 14 residues. Trimming pared 0 bases from V and 10 bases from J, leaving 13 bases between. Germline lookup yields CDR1 MGHRA and CDR2 YSYEKL. CDR3 loop: CASSQDRRAGEQFF. In DNA form, the CDR3 reads TGCGCCAGCAGCCAAGATAGGAGGGCGGGAGAGCAGTTCTTC.

The sample holds many counts of this clonotype. The V and J genes are TRBV19 and TRBJ2-1; D ambiguous. Germline V lookup: CDR1 LNHDA, CDR2 SQIVND (reference sequence). The germline V and J ends were trimmed by 1 base and 4 bases, with 14 bases remaining between them. The CDR3 has 16 residues. The CDR3 sequence: CASSIVGRTRYNEQFF. The CDR3, as DNA: TGTGCCAGTAGTATAGTGGGAAGGACGAGATACAATGAGCAGTTCTTC.

This chain links TRBV5-4 with TRBJ1-2; D perhaps matches TRBD1 (5 bases). Germline CDR1 SGHNT, CDR2 YYREEE (reference sequence). CDR3 length: 13 amino acids. V lost 4 bases and J 6 bases, leaving 13 bases between the germline ends. The CDR3 bases are TGTGCCAGCAGCCTGGAAGGGGTCCATGGCTACACCTTC. Translated: CASSLEGVHGYTF.

This clonotype showed up many times. V and J are TRBV6-1 and TRBJ2-7, with D maybe TRBD2 (6 bases). The CDR3 length is 15 residues. With 3 bases removed from V and 2 bases from J, the gap between germline ends came to 14 bases. Germline values: CDR1 MNHNS, CDR2 SASEGT. The CDR3 sequence: CASSDPWGTAYEQYF. The CDR3 coding sequence is TGTGCCAGCAGTGACCCATGGGGGACTGCCTACGAGCAGTACTTC.

This clonotype turned up a few times. The gene calls are TRBV14 and TRBJ2-7, with TRBD1 matching 11 bases. CDR1 is SGHDN and CDR2 is FVKESK in the germline V gene. The CDR3 runs to 16 residues. The V gene end was trimmed by 4 bases and the J gene end by 2 bases; junction bases not matched to a gene: 7. As DNA, the CDR3 is TGTGCCAGCAGCCCCCTGGGACAGGGGGACACCTACGAGCAGTACTTC. It yields the protein CASSPLGQGDTYEQYF.

This clonotype appeared many times. The chain employs TRBV27 and TRBJ2-7, with 11 bases that match TRBD2. V shed 2 bases and J 0 bases; nucleotides not matched to a gene: 12. Germline V CDR1 and CDR2: MNHEY, SMNVEV (reference sequence). This CDR3 region has 19 residues. CDR3: CASSLGGGLAGGSSYEQYF. The CDR3 bases are TGTGCCAGCAGTTTAGGTGGCGGTCTAGCGGGAGGCAGCTCCTACGAGCAGTACTTC.

This clonotype appeared many times. This rearrangement joins TRBV12-3 or TRBV12-4 to TRBJ2-7; 12 bases are shared with TRBD1. V was pared by 7 bases and J by 6 bases, with 13 bases of the junction left unmatched. The CDR3 runs to 16 residues. The CDR3 region is CASNAQWDRGHFEQYF. CDR3 DNA sequence: TGTGCCAGCAACGCCCAGTGGGACAGGGGGCATTTCGAGCAGTACTTC.

This clonotype was seen many times. The chain has TRBV24-1 and TRBJ2-7; D gene ambiguous. Germline CDR1 is KGHDR and CDR2 is SFDVKD. This CDR3 is 13 amino acids long. The V end lost 4 bases, the J end lost 5 bases, and 11 bases lay between the germline ends. The CDR3 spells CATSDPEVDEQYF. The CDR3 DNA is TGTGCCACCAGTGACCCCGAGGTCGACGAGCAGTACTTC.

This clonotype has a count of ten or more. The J gene is TRBJ1-1, the V gene TRBV4-2, with 10 bases identical to TRBD1. Unmatched junction bases numbered 2, after V lost 4 bases and J lost 3 bases. The CDR3 loop spans 14 amino acids. The germline CDR1 and CDR2 sequences are LGHNA and YNFKEQ. CDR3: CASSPGQGDTEAFF. CDR3 sequence (DNA): TGTGCCAGCAGCCCTGGACAGGGGGACACTGAAGCTTTCTTT.

This sequence joins TRBV20-1 and TRBJ2-5; TRBD2 agrees at 10 bases. From germline, CDR1 is DFQATT and CDR2 SNEGSKA (reference sequence). The length of the CDR3 is 14 residues. Germline trimming cut 6 bases from V and 0 bases from J; bases unmatched to any gene: 4. The CDR3 protein is CSARTSGNQETQYF. The DNA for the CDR3 is TGCAGTGCCCGGACTAGCGGCAACCAAGAGACCCAGTACTTC.

The J gene is TRBJ2-4, the V gene TRBV12-3 or TRBV12-4; D may be TRBD2 (6 bases). This CDR3 spans 16 amino acids. Trimming removed 8 bases from V and 2 bases from J, with 19 bases in between. The CDR3 DNA sequence: TGTGCCAGCGGGGACGGGAGCTCCTCCTCCAAAAACATTCAGTACTTC. Translated, it gives CASGDGSSSSKNIQYF.

This clonotype has at least ten counts. The V call is TRBV7-9, the J call TRBJ1-5; D perhaps matches TRBD1 (6 bases). There are 15 residues in the CDR3. Trimming removed 6 bases from V and 3 bases from J, with 15 bases in between. Per the germline V gene, CDR1 is SEHNR and CDR2 is FQNEAQ (reference sequence). This CDR3 is CASSSSGGPNQPQHF. For the CDR3, the DNA is TGTGCCAGCAGTTCCAGCGGGGGCCCCAATCAGCCCCAGCATTTT.

This clonotype was detected many times. The V and J genes are TRBV15 and TRBJ2-3, with 11 bases identical to TRBD2. This CDR3 region has 17 residues. Germline CDR1 LNHNV, CDR2 YYDKDF (reference sequence). Trimming cost V 0 bases and J 1 base; bases outside gene matches: 3. In DNA, the CDR3 is TGTGCCACCAGCAGAGATACTAGCGGGAGTCGCACAGATACGCAGTATTTT. Amino acid sequence: CATSRDTSGSRTDTQYF.

This clonotype was found a few times. The chain couples TRBV4-3 to TRBJ2-3, with D unclear. Per the germline V gene, CDR1 is LGHNA and CDR2 is YSLEER. The CDR3 is 14 residues long. The germline V and J ends were trimmed by 1 base and 7 bases, with 12 bases remaining between them. This CDR3 is CASSQVRALYTQYF. The CDR3 DNA reads as TGCGCCAGCAGCCAAGTAAGGGCCCTTTATACGCAGTATTTT.

This clonotype was seen ten or more times. J is TRBJ2-3 and V is TRBV28; TRBD2 matches at 14 bases. The CDR3 consists of 16 residues. V trimming: 6 bases; J trimming: 4 bases; junction bases outside the gene matches: 6. Germline V gives CDR1 MDHEN, CDR2 SYDVKM. The CDR3 DNA is TGTGCCAGCAGCCGGACTAGCGGGAGGTGGGCAGATACGCAGTATTTT. Residues: CASSRTSGRWADTQYF.

This clonotype has at least ten counts. The V and J genes are TRBV5-1 and TRBJ2-7; 7 nucleotides agree with TRBD1. V lost 3 bases, J lost 2 bases, and 11 bases stayed unmatched. The CDR3 extends over 16 amino acids. Looked up from germline, CDR1 is SGHRS and CDR2 is YFSETQ. CDR3 protein: CASSSLSGTEAYEQYF. CDR3 sequence (DNA): TGCGCCAGCAGCTCACTTTCAGGGACAGAGGCCTACGAGCAGTACTTC.

Ten or more counts support this clonotype. This chain joins TRBV29-1 and TRBJ2-7; D is uncertain. V was cut by 5 bases and J by 1 base, with 9 bases left in between. Germline values: CDR1 SQVTM, CDR2 ANQGSEA. CDR3 length: 12 amino acids. The CDR3 sequence is CSVRILSYEQYF. CDR3 DNA sequence: TGCAGCGTTAGGATCCTATCCTACGAGCAGTACTTC.